One sample yielded the 14 T cell receptor beta chains listed below, sequenced in a study of blood T cell repertoires in COVID-19. This table comes from immunoSEQ multiplex PCR, and its TCRdb copy is limited to in-frame clones, with some not included. There are under 200,000 clones in the sample; roughly 90% occur only once, and more than 2% lies in the top ten. Sample: peripheral blood. Source of these receptors: a man aged 18 to 29 with acute or convalescent COVID-19.

The V gene is TRBV27, the J gene TRBJ1-1, with TRBD1 as a possible D gene (5 bases). V lost 4 bases to trimming and J lost 3 bases, with 9 bases between them. Germline assignment: CDR1 MNHEY and CDR2 SMNVEV (reference sequence). This CDR3 has 13 amino acids. CDR3 coding DNA: TGTGCCAGCAGTTACTCCAGGGACACTGAAGCTTTCTTT. It yields the protein CASSYSRDTEAFF.

J is TRBJ1-6 and V is TRBV5-8, with a tentative D call TRBD1 (5 bases). Germline V gives CDR1 SGHTS, CDR2 YDEGEE. The CDR3 is 17 amino acids. Trimming pared 4 bases from V and 0 bases from J, leaving 14 bases between. Here the CDR3 reads CASSPDNLGSYNSPLHF. DNA of the CDR3: TGTGCCAGCAGCCCGGACAATTTGGGCTCCTATAATTCACCCCTCCACTTT. Drawing the rest from reference TRBV5-8 and TRBJ1-6, the complete variable domain is EAGVTQSPTHLIKTRGQQATLRCSPISGHTSVYWYQQALGLGLQFLLWYDEGEERNRGNFPPRFSGRQFPNYSSELNVNALELEDSALYLCASSPDNLGSYNSPLHFGNGTRLTVT.

The CDR3 is CASSPNGQGGNTEAFF. The DNA of the CDR3 is TGTGCCAGCTCACCCAACGGTCAGGGGGGAAACACTGAAGCTTTCTTT. The chain has TRBV18 and TRBJ1-1; 7 bases are shared with TRBD1. Losses at the gene ends were 3 bases for V and 2 bases for J; bases not matched to a gene: 9. The CDR3 runs to 16 residues. In germline, CDR1 is KGHSH, CDR2 LQKENI.

This chain uses TRBV5-1 with TRBJ1-2; TRBD1 matches 7 bases. V gave up 4 bases and J gave up 5 bases; unmatched junction bases: 17. CDR1 is SGHRS and CDR2 is YFSETQ in the germline V gene. The CDR3 loop spans 17 amino acids. The CDR3 DNA sequence: TGCGCCAGCAGCCCGCTTGACCAATTTACAGGGGTTTATGGCTACACCTTC. The encoded protein is CASSPLDQFTGVYGYTF.

The chain carries TRBV18 and TRBJ1-1, with 7 nucleotides matching TRBD1. The CDR3 covers 13 residues. Germline V gene sequence: CDR1 KGHSH, CDR2 LQKENI. V trimming: 3 bases; J trimming: 5 bases; junction bases outside the gene matches: 3. The CDR3 here is CASSPYRGTEAFF. The CDR3 DNA sequence: TGTGCCAGCTCACCCTACAGGGGTACTGAAGCTTTCTTT.

V gene TRBV7-2 combines with J gene TRBJ2-1, with 12 bases identical to TRBD2. This CDR3 has 17 residues. Germline-derived CDR1 and CDR2 are SGHTA and FQGNSA. Trimming cost V 5 bases and J 7 bases; bases outside gene matches: 12. DNA of the CDR3: TGTGCCAGCAGCATATTGTCTAGCGGGGGGGCAGGGAATGAGCAGTTCTTC. As protein: CASSILSSGGAGNEQFF.

The rearrangement links TRBV4-1 to TRBJ1-2, with TRBD1 matching 10 bases. The length of the CDR3 is 17 residues. With 7 bases clipped from V and 1 base from J, the junction kept 12 bases outside the gene matches. Germline lookup yields CDR1 MGHRA and CDR2 YSYEKL. Written as DNA, the CDR3 is TGCGCCAGCACCTCAAGACAGGGGGCTAGAAATAACTATGGCTACACCTTC. The encoded protein is CASTSRQGARNNYGYTF.

In the case of this clone: A junction end diverges from the germline sequence, so it may reflect a read error. V is TRBV19 and J is TRBJ2-1, with D hard to call. The CDR3 totals 17 residues. Germline CDR1 and CDR2: LNHDA and SQIVND (reference sequence). For the CDR3, the DNA is TGTGCCAGTAGTATAGTTCGGTCTAACTCATACTACGATGAGCAGTTCTTC. Protein product: CASSIVRSNSYYDEQFF.

The chain employs TRBV19 and TRBJ2-2, with TRBD2 matching over 9 bases. The J segment lost 1 base and the V segment lost 5 bases, leaving 11 bases of the junction unmatched. The CDR3 length is 18 residues. Germline V CDR1 and CDR2: LNHDA, SQIVND (reference sequence). CDR3 protein: CASSPMAQLAGNTGELFF. CDR3 in DNA: TGTGCCAGTAGTCCAATGGCTCAACTAGCGGGGAACACCGGGGAGCTGTTTTTT.

The CDR3 protein is CASSQEGQGRGGYTF. CDR3 nucleotides: TGTGCCAGCAGCCAAGAGGGGCAGGGAAGGGGTGGCTACACCTTC. The chain combines TRBV3-1 (or the pseudogene TRBV3-2) with TRBJ1-2; maybe TRBD1 (5 bases). Trimming stripped 0 bases from V and 7 bases from J, with 15 bases between. CDR1 is LGHDT, CDR2 YNNKEL, per germline (reference sequence). The CDR3 has 15 residues.

The J gene is TRBJ1-1, the V gene TRBV2, with TRBD1 matching 7 bases. The CDR3 runs to 14 residues. Germline CDR1 reads SNHLY; CDR2 reads FYNNEI. Trimming removed 5 bases from V and 1 base from J; junction bases left unmatched: 4. This CDR3 is CASSRQGRNTEAFF. For the CDR3, the DNA is TGTGCCAGCAGTAGACAGGGAAGGAACACTGAAGCTTTCTTT.

The chain carries TRBV7-2 and TRBJ2-5; the match to TRBD1 covers 9 bases. There are 15 residues in the CDR3. V shed 4 bases, J shed 5 bases, and the junction held 8 bases outside the gene matches. The germline V gene encodes CDR1 SGHTA and CDR2 FQGNSA. CDR3 in DNA: TGTGCCAGCAGCTCATCCGGGACAGGGAAGGAGACCCAGTACTTC. Translating gives CASSSSGTGKETQYF.

This chain links TRBV27 with TRBJ1-2; perhaps TRBD1 as D (5 bases). The CDR3 spans 14 residues. Germline CDR1 is MNHEY and CDR2 is SMNVEV (reference sequence). Trimming pared 5 bases from V and 4 bases from J, leaving 14 bases between. CDR3 sequence (DNA): TGTGCCAGCAGTGGCGGGGGAAGGGGCTATGGCTACACCTTC. Translating it yields CASSGGGRGYGYTF.

Turning to this clone: This may stem from a read error, because a much larger clone lies one nucleotide away. This specimen includes other DNA sequences encoding the same CDR3. The DNA of the CDR3 is TGTGCCAGCAGTTTAGGGGCTAACACTGAAGCTTTCTTT. As protein: CASSLGANTEAFF. V is TRBV27 and J is TRBJ1-1, with D possibly being TRBD1 (5 bases). Germline V gene data show CDR1 as MNHEY and CDR2 as SMNVEV (reference sequence). Trimming removed 2 bases from V and 2 bases from J, with 6 bases in between. This CDR3 comprises 13 residues.